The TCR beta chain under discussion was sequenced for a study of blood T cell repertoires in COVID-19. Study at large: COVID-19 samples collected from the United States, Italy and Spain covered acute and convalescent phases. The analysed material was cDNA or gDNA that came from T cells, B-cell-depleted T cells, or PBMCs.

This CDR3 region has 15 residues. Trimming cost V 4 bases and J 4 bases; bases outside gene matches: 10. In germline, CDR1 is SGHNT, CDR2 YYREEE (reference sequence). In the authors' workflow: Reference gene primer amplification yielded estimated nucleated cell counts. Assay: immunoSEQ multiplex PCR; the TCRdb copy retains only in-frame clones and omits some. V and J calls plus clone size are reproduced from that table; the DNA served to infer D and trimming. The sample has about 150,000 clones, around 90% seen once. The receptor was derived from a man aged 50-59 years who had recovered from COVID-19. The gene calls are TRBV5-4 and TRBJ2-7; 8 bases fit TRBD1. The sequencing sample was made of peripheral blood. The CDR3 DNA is TGTGCCAGCAGCCCAGGACAGGGAACGATGTACGAGCAGTACTTC. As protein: CASSPGQGTMYEQYF.